These T cell receptor beta chains were read from a single sample in a study of CD8 T cells in Susac syndrome. TCRdb re-called the immunoSEQ multiplex PCR reads with MiXCR, one entry per CDR3 protein. The table lists about 300,000 distinct CDR3 sequences, around nine tenths of them singletons. Specimen: CD8+ T cells from PBMCs. These receptors originate from a human donor with multiple sclerosis. Both conserved end residues are part of each CDR3. Fields, in order: J gene, clone size, CDR3 length, V gene, D gene, CDR3 protein, CDR3 DNA. A D gene is named only where the DNA matches it firmly. A clone size is listed for some rows: how often the clone was seen (once, few, many), or a class if it is expanded.

TRBJ2-7	-	14	TRBV6-2/TRBV6-3	-	CASSYDASHYEQYF	TGTGCCAGCAGTTACGACGCAAGTCACTACGAGCAGTACTTC
TRBJ2-1	-	15	TRBV6-4	TRBD1	CASSEGQGANNEQFF	TGTGCCAGCAGTGAGGGACAGGGGGCAAACAATGAGCAGTTCTTC
TRBJ1-2	-	11	TRBV29-1	-	CSVVGSYGYTF	TGCAGCGTTGTCGGCAGCTATGGCTACACCTTC
TRBJ1-2	-	15	TRBV4-3	-	CASSLARDSTYGYTF	TGCGCCAGCAGCCTTGCCCGGGACTCGACCTATGGCTACACCTTC
TRBJ2-7	-	12	TRBV12-3/TRBV12-4	-	CASSLVRWEQYF	TGTGCCAGCAGTTTAGTACGCTGGGAGCAGTACTTC
TRBJ2-3	-	14	TRBV20-1	TRBD2	CSASRAGEGDTQYF	TGCAGTGCTAGTCGGGCGGGAGAAGGTGATACGCAGTATTTT
TRBJ1-4	-	13	TRBV3-1	-	CASLDGLGRKLFF	TGTGCCAGCTTAGACGGTCTCGGGCGAAAACTGTTTTTT
TRBJ1-1	-	13	TRBV19	-	CASSIHKNTEAFF	TGTGCCAGTAGTATTCATAAGAACACTGAAGCTTTCTTT
TRBJ1-1	-	16	TRBV6-2/TRBV6-3	-	CASSYTQDSLNTEAFF	TGTGCCAGCAGTTACACCCAGGACAGCCTGAACACTGAAGCTTTCTTT
TRBJ1-1	-	14	TRBV10-3	-	CAISEGRENTEAFF	TGTGCCATCAGTGAGGGGAGGGAGAACACTGAAGCTTTCTTT
TRBJ2-7	-	15	TRBV12-3/TRBV12-4	-	CASSPAQGLLYEQYF	TGTGCCAGCAGTCCAGCCCAGGGACTCCTCTACGAGCAGTACTTC
TRBJ2-3	-	14	TRBV5-1	-	CASSLTQTADTQYF	TGCGCCAGCAGCTTGACGCAGACCGCAGATACGCAGTATTTT
TRBJ2-7	-	15	TRBV28	TRBD2	CASRAGVAGMYEQYF	TGTGCCAGCAGGGCGGGAGTAGCGGGAATGTACGAGCAGTACTTC
TRBJ2-4	-	15	TRBV20-1	TRBD1	CSAIPQGAPKNIQYF	TGCAGTGCGATTCCCCAGGGGGCACCCAAAAACATTCAGTACTTC
TRBJ2-7	-	13	TRBV19	-	CASSIGGFNEQYF	TGTGCCAGTAGTATCGGAGGGTTCAACGAGCAGTACTTC
TRBJ2-1	-	20	TRBV24-1	TRBD2	CATSDPKGGPSGRSYNEQFF	TGTGCCACCAGTGACCCTAAGGGGGGGCCTAGCGGGAGGTCCTACAATGAGCAGTTCTTC
TRBJ2-2	once	15	TRBV20-1	-	CSARDRGLNTGELFF	TGCAGTGCTAGAGACAGGGGACTTAACACCGGGGAGCTGTTTTTT
TRBJ2-7	-	17	TRBV7-2	-	CASSGYTQGRALYEQYF	TGTGCCAGCAGCGGCTACACGCAGGGACGGGCGCTCTACGAGCAGTACTTC
TRBJ2-5	-	14	TRBV25-1	TRBD1	CASARGQGTETQYF	TGTGCCTCAGCTCGTGGACAGGGTACGGAGACCCAGTACTTC
TRBJ1-1	-	13	TRBV7-9	TRBD1	CATETGMNTEAFF	TGTGCCACCGAGACAGGGATGAACACTGAAGCTTTCTTT
TRBJ2-1	-	17	TRBV4-2	TRBD2	CASSQSVTSGRDNEQFF	TGTGCCAGCAGCCAATCAGTGACTAGCGGGAGAGATAATGAGCAGTTCTTC
TRBJ2-1	-	13	TRBV19	TRBD1	CASGDRIYNEQFF	TGTGCCAGTGGGGACAGGATCTACAATGAGCAGTTCTTC
TRBJ2-7	-	15	TRBV18	-	CASSPGPVRVYEQYF	TGTGCCAGCTCACCGGGGCCAGTTAGGGTCTACGAGCAGTACTTC
TRBJ2-1	-	14	TRBV29-1	TRBD2	CSVAGLAGYNEQFF	TGCAGCGTTGCCGGACTAGCGGGATACAATGAGCAGTTCTTC
TRBJ2-1	-	18	TRBV7-2	TRBD2	CASSLALAGGPYYNEQFF	TGTGCCAGCAGCTTAGCCCTAGCGGGAGGTCCTTACTACAATGAGCAGTTCTTC
TRBJ2-2	-	14	TRBV6-2/TRBV6-3	TRBD2	CASSGLVSTGELFF	TGTGCCAGCAGCGGACTAGTAAGCACCGGGGAGCTGTTTTTT
TRBJ2-2	-	11	TRBV9	-	CASTGNGELFF	TGTGCCAGTACCGGGAACGGGGAGCTGTTTTTT
TRBJ2-2	-	15	TRBV6-2/TRBV6-3	-	CASSYPADNTGELFF	TGTGCCAGCAGTTACCCCGCCGATAACACCGGGGAGCTGTTTTTT
TRBJ2-7	few	15	TRBV4-3	-	CASSQSREISYEQYF	TGCGCCAGCAGCCAATCCCGGGAGATCTCCTACGAGCAGTACTTC
TRBJ2-1	once	14	TRBV20-1	-	CSARDGSAYNEQFF	TGCAGTGCTAGAGACGGGTCCGCCTACAATGAGCAGTTCTTC
TRBJ2-7	-	11	TRBV2	-	CASTNAYEQYF	TGTGCCAGCACGAATGCCTACGAGCAGTACTTC
TRBJ2-1	-	12	TRBV20-1	-	CSASRQNNEQFF	TGCAGTGCTAGCCGACAGAACAATGAGCAGTTCTTC
TRBJ1-2	-	15	TRBV12-3/TRBV12-4	-	CASTPREDPWYGYTF	TGTGCCAGCACCCCGAGGGAGGACCCTTGGTATGGCTACACCTTC
TRBJ1-5	-	16	TRBV24-1	-	CATSDTQGFSNQPQHF	TGTGCCACCAGTGATACGCAGGGTTTTAGCAATCAGCCCCAGCATTTT
TRBJ2-2	-	15	TRBV6-2/TRBV6-3	-	CASSRVSGNTGELFF	TGTGCCAGCAGTCGAGTTAGCGGGAACACCGGGGAGCTGTTTTTT
TRBJ2-7	-	11	TRBV19	-	CATMLGYEQYF	TGTGCCACCATGCTGGGATACGAGCAGTACTTC
TRBJ2-1	-	14	TRBV24-1	-	CATRDSEGGNEQFF	TGTGCCACCAGGGACTCGGAAGGGGGCAATGAGCAGTTCTTC
TRBJ2-1	few	16	TRBV19	TRBD2	CASSVTSGSSYNEQFF	TGTGCCAGTAGTGTTACTAGCGGGAGCTCCTACAATGAGCAGTTCTTC
TRBJ1-1	-	15	TRBV11-2	-	CASSPRQDGGTEAFF	TGTGCCAGCAGCCCACGACAGGATGGGGGGACTGAAGCTTTCTTT
TRBJ2-1	-	16	TRBV7-3	TRBD2	CASSSISGGPDNEQFF	TGTGCCAGCAGTTCCATTAGCGGGGGCCCTGATAATGAGCAGTTCTTC
TRBJ1-1	-	15	TRBV20-1	-	CSARGSSDSGTEAFF	TGCAGTGCTAGAGGCTCTTCGGACAGCGGTACTGAAGCTTTCTTT
TRBJ2-7	-	12	TRBV30	TRBD1	CAWDRESYEQYF	TGTGCCTGGGACAGGGAGAGTTACGAGCAGTACTTC
TRBJ2-7	-	15	TRBV3-1	TRBD2	CASSQELAGDYEQYF	TGTGCCAGCAGCCAAGAGTTAGCGGGAGACTACGAGCAGTACTTC
TRBJ2-3	-	13	TRBV6-2/TRBV6-3	-	CASSRTATDTQYF	TGTGCCAGCAGTAGGACAGCCACAGATACGCAGTATTTT
TRBJ1-1	-	13	TRBV14	-	CASSPDTGTEAFF	TGTGCCAGCAGCCCAGACACAGGGACTGAAGCTTTCTTT